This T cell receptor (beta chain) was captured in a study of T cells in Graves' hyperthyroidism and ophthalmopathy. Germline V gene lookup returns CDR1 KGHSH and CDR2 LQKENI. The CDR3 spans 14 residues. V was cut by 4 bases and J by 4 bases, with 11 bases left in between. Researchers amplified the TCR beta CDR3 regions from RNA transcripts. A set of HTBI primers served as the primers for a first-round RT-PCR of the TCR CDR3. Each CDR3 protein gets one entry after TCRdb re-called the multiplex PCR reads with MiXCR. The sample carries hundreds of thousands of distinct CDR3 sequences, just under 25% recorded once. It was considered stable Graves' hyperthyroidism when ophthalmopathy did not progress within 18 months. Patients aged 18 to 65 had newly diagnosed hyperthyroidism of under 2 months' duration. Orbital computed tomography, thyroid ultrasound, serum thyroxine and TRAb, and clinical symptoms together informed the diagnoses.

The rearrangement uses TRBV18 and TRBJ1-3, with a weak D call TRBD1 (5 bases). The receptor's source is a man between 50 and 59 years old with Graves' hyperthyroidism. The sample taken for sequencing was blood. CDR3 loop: CASSLDRDGNTIYF. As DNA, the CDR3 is TGTGCCAGCTCACTAGACAGAGACGGAAACACCATATATTTT.